These 15 T cell receptor beta chains share one sample of origin, sequenced in a study of blood T cells in healthy people across ages. A second roughly 6 to 11 cycle PCR used barcoded and J-beta primers. TCRdb re-analysed the 5' RACE reads in MiXCR, keeping a single row per CDR3 protein. The sample includes hundreds of thousands of distinct CDR3 sequences, 49% of them seen just once. Source material: blood. Source of these receptors: a woman aged 55 to 70 in good health.

About this clonotype: The junction does not match germline at one end; this may be a read error. The J gene is TRBJ2-1, the V gene TRBV20-1; TRBD2 matches at 10 bases. The CDR3 is 16 amino acids. Germline values: CDR1 DFQATT, CDR2 SNEGSKA (reference sequence). The CDR3 sequence: CSARDQSGRAHNEQFF. The DNA of the CDR3 is TGCAGTGCTAGAGATCAGAGCGGGAGGGCCCACAACGAGCAGTTCTTC.

The rearrangement uses TRBV21-1 and TRBJ2-5; the table assigns TRBD1, which was not confirmed against the DNA. With the DNA end fitting TRBJ2-7 better, the J assignment may be wrong. TRBV21-1 represents a pseudogene. The CDR3 covers 17 residues. The chain's CDR3 is CASSKAGQGKGPYEQYF. CDR3 coding DNA: TGTGCCAGCAGCAAAGCCGGGCAGGGTAAAGGTCCTTACGAGCAGTACTTC.

In this sample, this clonotype turned up a few times. The rearrangement joins TRBV27 to TRBJ2-1; no firm D call. Between the trimmed V and J ends, which lost 2 bases and 2 bases, there was a span of 7 bases. Germline CDR1 MNHEY, CDR2 SMNVEV (reference sequence). This CDR3 is built from 14 residues. CDR3 DNA: TGTGCCAGCAGTTTAGAGGTGGCCTACAATGAGCAGTTCTTC. Translated, it gives CASSLEVAYNEQFF.

V and J are TRBV5-6 and TRBJ2-5, with a tentative D call TRBD2 (5 bases). Germline values: CDR1 SGHDT, CDR2 YYEEEE. With 4 bases removed from V and 0 bases from J, the gap between germline ends came to 13 bases. The CDR3 is made up of 15 amino acids. This chain's CDR3 is CASSPKGGYQETQYF. CDR3 sequence (DNA): TGTGCCAGCAGCCCAAAGGGCGGGTACCAAGAGACCCAGTACTTC.

The chain combines TRBV7-2 with TRBJ1-1, with TRBD1 as a possible D gene (5 bases). V was clipped by 4 bases and J by 1 base, with 22 bases between them. The CDR3 length is 18 residues. CDR1 and CDR2 (germline): SGHTA, FQGNSA. CDR3 loop: CASSSRARQGNGNTEAFF. In DNA form, the CDR3 reads TGTGCCAGCAGCTCCCGGGCTCGGCAGGGTAACGGGAACACTGAAGCTTTCTTT.

The chain couples TRBV9 to TRBJ2-1; D ambiguous. This CDR3 has 12 amino acids. CDR1 is SGDLS and CDR2 is YYNGEE in the germline V gene. V lost 3 bases to trimming and J lost 9 bases, with 10 bases between them. CDR3 loop: CASSGWVGEQFF. DNA of the CDR3: TGTGCCAGCAGCGGGTGGGTGGGTGAGCAGTTCTTC.

The chain recombines TRBV4-3 with TRBJ1-1; 8 bases are shared with TRBD1. J gave up 4 bases and V 0 bases, and 7 bases lay outside the gene matches. This CDR3 region has 16 residues. CDR1 and CDR2 from the germline V gene are LGHNA and YSLEER. CDR3 bases: TGCGCCAGCAGCCAAGATCGTGGGACAGGTCCCACTGAAGCTTTCTTT. It yields the protein CASSQDRGTGPTEAFF.

This clonotype was observed a single time. One end of the junction does not line up with germline, which may come from a read error. The chain recombines TRBV28 with TRBJ2-7, with a weak D call TRBD2 (6 bases). This CDR3 spans 15 amino acids. Germline loops: CDR1 MDHEN, CDR2 SYDVKM. CDR3 DNA sequence: TGTGCCAGCAGACCCCTGATGGAGGGCCATTACGGGCAGTACTTC. This codes for CASRPLMEGHYGQYF.

This clonotype was counted between two and nine times. The chain uses TRBV20-1 and TRBJ2-1, with 9 bases identical to TRBD2. CDR3 size: 13 residues. Unmatched junction bases numbered 0, after V lost 2 bases and J lost 4 bases. Germline V gene lookup returns CDR1 DFQATT and CDR2 SNEGSKA (reference sequence). For the CDR3, the DNA is TGCAGTGCTAGAAGCGGGGGGTACAATGAGCAGTTCTTC. The encoded protein is CSARSGGYNEQFF.

In this sample, this clonotype turned up a few times. V and J are TRBV29-1 and TRBJ2-7; 10 bases match TRBD1. Germline V gene sequence: CDR1 SQVTM, CDR2 ANQGSEA. The CDR3 sequence is 12 residues long. Trimming cost V 7 bases and J 5 bases; bases outside gene matches: 5. The CDR3 DNA sequence: TGCAGCGCTATGGGACAGGGGAACGAGCAGTACTTC. This gives the protein CSAMGQGNEQYF.

This clonotype appeared once. The chain links TRBV7-3 to TRBJ2-1, with unresolved D. Trimming cost V 5 bases and J 4 bases, with 12 bases left between them. The CDR3 length is 14 residues. CDR1 and CDR2 (germline): SGHTA, FQGTGA. The CDR3 loop reads CASSDSALYNEQFF. Written as DNA, the CDR3 is TGTGCCAGCAGCGACTCAGCGCTTTACAATGAGCAGTTCTTC.

This clonotype was recorded a few times. The J gene is TRBJ2-4, the V gene TRBV28, with TRBD1 as a possible D gene (5 bases). V shed 6 bases and J shed 0 bases, with 9 bases lying between them. Per the germline V gene, CDR1 is MDHEN and CDR2 is SYDVKM. CDR3 size: 14 residues. CDR3 loop: CASRDTLAKNIQYF. CDR3 DNA sequence: TGTGCCAGCAGGGACACACTAGCCAAAAACATTCAGTACTTC.

This clonotype was counted once. V gene TRBV9 combines with J gene TRBJ2-3; maybe TRBD1 (5 bases). This CDR3 comprises 14 residues. With 4 bases removed from V and 2 bases from J, the gap between germline ends came to 11 bases. Germline CDR1 and CDR2: SGDLS and YYNGEE. The CDR3 region is CASSLDIFTDTQYF. CDR3 nucleotide sequence: TGTGCCAGCAGCCTGGACATATTCACAGATACGCAGTATTTT.

V is TRBV6-5 and J is TRBJ1-2; 11 nucleotides line up with TRBD1. Germline lookup yields CDR1 MNHEY and CDR2 SVGAGI. Unmatched junction bases numbered 4, after V lost 7 bases and J lost 6 bases. The CDR3 is 13 residues long. The CDR3 spells CASTRTGGDGYTF. The CDR3 region has the DNA TGTGCCAGCACCAGGACAGGGGGCGATGGCTACACCTTC.

This chain uses TRBV7-2 with TRBJ2-1, with no clear D. CDR1 SGHTA and CDR2 FQGNSA come from the germline V gene. V lost 5 bases and J lost 7, with 12 bases in between. This CDR3 is 13 amino acids long. CDR3 nucleotides: TGTGCCAGCAGCCCCGAGAGCAGGAATGAGCAGTTCTTC. Protein sequence: CASSPESRNEQFF.